These 10 T cell receptor beta chains originate from one sample sequenced in a study of T cells in Graves' hyperthyroidism and ophthalmopathy. Authors of the study amplified TCR beta CDR3 regions from RNA transcripts. In the first-round RT-PCR of the TCR CDR3, the HTBI primer set was used. From the multiplex PCR reads, TCRdb called clonotypes with MiXCR, one entry per CDR3 protein. The sample lists about 690,000 distinct CDR3 sequences, around 16% seen once, with about 14% in the top ten. The specimen sequenced was blood. These receptors all come from a man aged 45-65 years with Graves' hyperthyroidism.

The V gene is TRBV28, the J gene TRBJ2-2; D tentatively reads TRBD1 or TRBD2 (5 bases each). Germline V lookup: CDR1 MDHEN, CDR2 SYDVKM. This CDR3 contains 16 residues. Trimming pared 3 bases from V and 4 bases from J, leaving 15 bases between. The CDR3 loop is CASSFYGPGGTGELFF. In nucleotides, the CDR3 is TGTGCCAGCAGTTTTTACGGCCCTGGGGGCACCGGGGAGCTGTTTTTT.

There are a few counts of this clonotype. This chain connects TRBV7-9 to TRBJ2-3; D gene unclear. Trimming pared 2 bases from V and 7 bases from J, leaving 7 bases between. Germline V gene data show CDR1 as SEHNR and CDR2 as FQNEAQ (reference sequence). This CDR3 spans 12 amino acids. The CDR3 DNA reads as TGTGCCAGCAGCTTACGATTAAATACGCAGTATTTT. Its translation: CASSLRLNTQYF.

This clonotype was counted ten times or more. The rearrangement links TRBV2 to TRBJ2-2; maybe TRBD1 (6 bases). Germline V lookup: CDR1 SNHLY, CDR2 FYNNEI. The length of the CDR3 is 14 residues. Trimming stripped 11 bases from V and 2 bases from J, with 15 bases between. This chain's CDR3 is CAGAGTPNTGELFF. The DNA of the CDR3 is TGTGCCGGGGCCGGGACACCCAACACCGGGGAGCTGTTTTTT.

This clonotype was counted many times. J is TRBJ2-1 and V is TRBV6-1, with 8 bases lining up with TRBD1. The length of the CDR3 is 15 residues. J lost 2 bases, V lost 6 bases, and 6 bases had no gene match. Germline V gene sequence: CDR1 MNHNS, CDR2 SASEGT. The CDR3 bases are TGTGCCAGCAGGCTCCAGGGGGCCACCTACAATGAGCAGTTCTTC. It specifies CASRLQGATYNEQFF.

This clonotype was recorded at least ten times. The chain couples TRBV7-9 to TRBJ2-5, with D tentatively TRBD2 (5 bases). V lost 0 bases and J lost 2, with 13 bases in between. The CDR3 has 16 residues. Germline values: CDR1 SEHNR, CDR2 FQNEAQ (reference sequence). The CDR3 DNA reads TGTGCCAGCAGCTTAGCGGCAACTAGGGCTCAAGAGACCCAGTACTTC. Amino acid sequence: CASSLAATRAQETQYF.

This clonotype was picked up a small number of times. The rearrangement uses TRBV12-3 or TRBV12-4 and TRBJ1-1; D gene ambiguous. CDR3 size: 14 residues. With 5 bases removed from V and 5 bases from J, the gap between germline ends came to 15 bases. The CDR3 sequence is CASSPREGGTEAFF. CDR3 in DNA: TGTGCCAGCAGTCCCCGGGAGGGTGGGACTGAAGCTTTCTTT.

The J gene is TRBJ2-7, the V gene TRBV4-2, with a tentative D call TRBD2 (6 bases). The CDR3 has 15 amino acids. Trimming took off 3 bases at V and 0 bases at J, with 12 bases between the two ends. Germline V gives CDR1 LGHNA, CDR2 YNFKEQ. The CDR3 sequence is CASSQGLGGSYEQYF. CDR3 sequence (DNA): TGTGCCAGCAGCCAGGGTCTGGGGGGCTCCTACGAGCAGTACTTC.

Ten or more counts support this clonotype. This chain uses TRBV5-1 with TRBJ2-1; tentative D call: TRBD2 (7 bases). CDR1 is SGHRS and CDR2 is YFSETQ in the germline V gene. V was cut by 3 bases and J by 9 bases, with 19 bases left in between. The CDR3 contains 15 residues. CDR3 sequence (DNA): TGCGCCAGCAGCTATCTGGCGGGGGAGGGGGGTGAGCAGTTCTTC. Translating it yields CASSYLAGEGGEQFF.

This clonotype was recorded at least ten times. The rearrangement uses TRBV6-2 or TRBV6-3 and TRBJ2-1, with TRBD2 matching over 8 bases. Germline loops: CDR1 MNHEY, CDR2 SVGEGT. The V gene end was trimmed by 6 bases and the J gene end by 0 bases; junction bases not matched to a gene: 4. The CDR3 consists of 15 residues. The CDR3 loop reads CASRRSGSSYNEQFF. Here the CDR3 DNA reads TGTGCCAGCAGGCGGAGCGGGAGCTCCTACAATGAGCAGTTCTTC.

This clonotype turned up a few times. The chain has TRBV10-3 and TRBJ2-1, with 8 bases aligning to TRBD2. CDR1 ENHRY and CDR2 SYGVKD come from the germline V gene. This CDR3 is 17 amino acids long. After removal of 0 bases from V and 2 bases from J, the junction contained 6 bases not matched to a gene. The CDR3, as DNA: TGTGCCATCAGTGAGTCGTCGGCGGGAGGCACCTACAATGAGCAGTTCTTC. This codes for CAISESSAGGTYNEQFF.